This T cell receptor beta chain was retrieved from a study of CD8 T cells in Susac syndrome. V shed 5 bases, J shed 9 bases, and the junction held 13 bases outside the gene matches. The CDR3 covers 15 residues. Germline CDR1 SGHAT, CDR2 FQDESV (reference sequence). When the RNA was reverse transcribed, random hexamers were used with an input of 0.5 to 1 ug. TCRdb reanalysed the immunoSEQ multiplex PCR reads using MiXCR and keeps one entry per CDR3 protein. The table shows under 200,000 distinct CDR3 sequences, with roughly 91% occurring only once. The Susac syndrome patients fit the recently defined diagnostic criteria for definite or probable disease.

The receptor's source is a human donor with Susac syndrome. The sample was CD4+ T cells from PBMCs. V usage is TRBV11-1 and J usage is TRBJ2-7; TRBD2 matches at 10 bases. In DNA form, the CDR3 reads TGTGCCAGCAGCGCCCAGGACCTAGCGGGAGTGGGGCAGTACTTC. Its protein product is CASSAQDLAGVGQYF.